The sequence of this T cell receptor beta chain was determined in a study of blood T cell repertoires in COVID-19. At the level of the study: Acute and convalescent COVID-19 samples came from the United States, Italy and Spain.

Only in-frame clones appear in the TCRdb table, and some are missing; sequencing was by immunoSEQ multiplex PCR. Here the sample spans roughly 280,000 clones, 75% to 90% being singletons. The source is a man aged 55 to 70 who had recovered from COVID-19. The sequenced sample was peripheral blood.

As DNA, the CDR3 is TGCGCCAGCAGTTACGGACAGAAACCGCGTGGCTACACCTTC. It specifies CASSYGQKPRGYTF. The rearrangement uses TRBV23-1 and TRBJ1-2, with D perhaps matching TRBD1 (6 bases). TRBV23-1 is placed among ORFs of uncertain function. Deletions cut 5 bases from V and 7 bases from J, with 17 bases between. The CDR3 is made up of 14 amino acids.